These 25 T cell receptor beta chains share one sample of origin, sequenced in a study of blood T cell repertoires in COVID-19. Using immunoSEQ multiplex PCR, the repertoire was profiled, and TCRdb retains in-frame clones only, with some absent. The profile shows some 180,000 clones, roughly 82% of them singletons. The sequencing sample was made of peripheral blood. The receptor source for this set is a woman aged 60 to 75 with COVID-19, enrolled during active disease.

The chain uses TRBV6-5 and TRBJ2-1, with 11 bases identical to TRBD1. Trimming at V came to 0 bases and at J to 3 bases, leaving 1 base not matched to a gene. Germline CDR1 and CDR2: MNHEY and SVGAGI. The CDR3 sequence is 16 residues long. The CDR3 region is CASSYSGTGGYNEQFF. The CDR3 DNA is TGTGCCAGCAGTTACTCGGGGACAGGGGGCTACAATGAGCAGTTCTTC.

This chain joins TRBV3-1 (or the pseudogene TRBV3-2) and TRBJ2-1; TRBD2 is a possible D gene (6 bases). Per germline, CDR1 LGHDT and CDR2 YNNKEL (reference sequence). The CDR3 spans 13 residues. V lost 3 bases to trimming and J lost 8 bases, with 11 bases between them. The chain's CDR3 is CASSHLGRDEQFF. CDR3 DNA sequence: TGTGCCAGCAGCCACCTCGGGAGAGATGAGCAGTTCTTC.

The chain is built from TRBV7-8 and TRBJ2-3, with D tentatively TRBD2 (8 bases). Germline values: CDR1 SGHVS, CDR2 FQNEAQ. V dropped 5 bases and J dropped 8 bases, with 23 bases sitting between them. The CDR3 is 16 residues long. The CDR3 sequence is CASSPSGRPAGGTQYF. In DNA, the CDR3 is TGTGCCAGCAGCCCTAGCGGGCGGCCAGCAGGGGGTACGCAGTATTTT.

The CDR3 loop is CASSSSSGGAYNEQFF. Written as DNA, the CDR3 is TGTGCCAGCAGCTCATCTAGCGGGGGGGCGTACAATGAGCAGTTCTTC. This chain uses TRBV9 with TRBJ2-1; 12 nucleotides match TRBD2. CDR1 and CDR2 (germline): SGDLS, YYNGEE. This CDR3 spans 16 amino acids. V was pared by 4 bases and J by 4 bases, with 6 bases of the junction left unmatched.

The DNA for the CDR3 is TGTGCCAGCAGCGACCTTACTAGCGGGAGTCGTTCCTACAATGAGCAGTTCTTC. This codes for CASSDLTSGSRSYNEQFF. V and J are TRBV7-9 and TRBJ2-1, with 11 bases identical to TRBD2. Per the germline V gene, CDR1 is SEHNR and CDR2 is FQNEAQ (reference sequence). The CDR3 extends over 18 amino acids. V gave up 5 bases and J gave up 1 base; unmatched junction bases: 10.

This chain connects TRBV15 to TRBJ1-3; D ambiguous. Germline CDR1 is LNHNV and CDR2 is YYDKDF (reference sequence). V lost 0 bases, J lost 14 bases, and 17 bases lay in between. The CDR3 runs 14 residues. DNA for the CDR3: TGTGCCACCAGCAGAGAGAAGCAGCTCGACTCTCTATATTTT. Amino acids: CATSREKQLDSLYF.

This chain uses TRBV7-2 with TRBJ2-1; 12 positions agree with TRBD2. The CDR3 is 16 amino acids. Germline trimming cut 5 bases from V and 9 bases from J; bases unmatched to any gene: 11. Germline V gives CDR1 SGHTA, CDR2 FQGNSA. DNA for the CDR3: TGTGCCAGCAGCCACGGCGCTAGCGGGAGGGCCGGTGAGCAGTTCTTC. Protein: CASSHGASGRAGEQFF.

The chain couples TRBV30 to TRBJ2-5; D is unresolved. The CDR3 sequence is 12 residues long. Deletions cut 0 bases from V and 7 bases from J, with 9 bases between. Germline V lookup: CDR1 GTSNPN, CDR2 SVGIG (reference sequence). CDR3 nucleotide sequence: TGTGCCTGGAGTGTACTATTGGGGACCCAGTACTTC. Its translation is CAWSVLLGTQYF.

V and J are TRBV11-2 and TRBJ1-1; 8 bases match TRBD1. Germline lookup yields CDR1 SGHAT and CDR2 FQNNGV. This CDR3 comprises 13 residues. J was trimmed by 8 bases and V by 5 bases; bases with no gene match: 7. The CDR3 loop reads CASSLGDRWEAFF. CDR3 coding DNA: TGTGCCAGCAGCCTTGGGGACAGGTGGGAAGCTTTCTTT.

This rearrangement joins TRBV30 to TRBJ1-5; D is uncertain. Germline-derived CDR1 and CDR2 are GTSNPN and SVGIG (reference sequence). This CDR3 is 16 amino acids long. V lost 0 bases and J lost 5, with 17 bases in between. CDR3 region: CAWSVGGLLGDQPQHF. CDR3 coding DNA: TGTGCCTGGAGTGTAGGCGGCCTCCTAGGCGATCAGCCCCAGCATTTT.

The rearrangement links TRBV7-2 to TRBJ1-2, with a tentative D call TRBD1 (5 bases). CDR1 SGHTA and CDR2 FQGNSA come from the germline V gene. This CDR3 spans 14 amino acids. The V and J ends lost 1 base and 8 bases respectively, with 14 bases between them. CDR3 amino acids: CASSLEGFNWGYTF. The CDR3 DNA reads TGTGCCAGCAGCTTAGAGGGGTTCAACTGGGGCTACACCTTC.

The V and J genes are TRBV20-1 and TRBJ1-2; D is unresolved. Germline loops: CDR1 DFQATT, CDR2 SNEGSKA (reference sequence). The CDR3 spans 11 residues. The CDR3 DNA reads TGCATTTTAGGGCGGACGGGGGGCTACACCTTC. It specifies CILGRTGGYTF.

The chain carries TRBV19 and TRBJ1-1; D perhaps matches TRBD1 (5 bases). The germline gives CDR1 LNHDA, CDR2 SQIVND (reference sequence). Trimming cost V 3 bases and J 4 bases, with 9 bases left between them. The CDR3 is 13 amino acids. The CDR3 DNA reads TGTGCCAGTAGTATGGGGAGGGGCACTGAAGCTTTCTTT. Its protein is CASSMGRGTEAFF.

This sequence joins TRBV20-1 and TRBJ1-2; 8 positions match TRBD1. The CDR3 runs to 12 residues. The germline V gene has CDR1 DFQATT and CDR2 SNEGSKA (reference sequence). The V segment lost 3 bases and the J segment 8 bases; nucleotides outside the gene matches: 5. CDR3 residues: CSASTRGLGYTF. In DNA, the CDR3 is TGCAGTGCTAGTACCAGGGGGCTCGGCTACACCTTC.

V is TRBV3-1 (or the pseudogene TRBV3-2) and J is TRBJ1-1; D is possibly TRBD1 (6 bases). Germline loops: CDR1 LGHDT, CDR2 YNNKEL (reference sequence). The CDR3 has 12 residues. Trimming shortened V by 2 bases and J by 7 bases, and 8 bases separated the two germline ends. CDR3 amino acids: CASSQIQGEAFF. The CDR3 DNA reads TGTGCCAGCAGCCAAATACAGGGTGAAGCTTTCTTT.

The chain recombines TRBV25-1 with TRBJ1-5, with 7 bases that match TRBD1. The germline CDR1 and CDR2 sequences are MGHDK and SYGVNS. The CDR3 runs to 14 residues. V shed 5 bases, J shed 0 bases, and the junction held 1 base outside the gene matches. CDR3 DNA sequence: TGTGCCAGCAGTAGGGACAGTAGCAATCAGCCCCAGCATTTT. Translation gives CASSRDSSNQPQHF.

V is TRBV3-1 (or the pseudogene TRBV3-2) and J is TRBJ2-7; a weak D match, TRBD1 (6 bases). This CDR3 has 15 amino acids. The V end lost 0 bases, the J end lost 3 bases, and 12 bases lay between the germline ends. Germline CDR1 LGHDT, CDR2 YNNKEL (reference sequence). CDR3 nucleotides: TGTGCCAGCAGCCAAGATTTTGGCAGGGGCTACGAGCAGTACTTC. Translated, it gives CASSQDFGRGYEQYF.

Here the CDR3 reads CASSLTSGWNNEQFF. CDR3 nucleotides: TGTGCCAGCAGCTTAACTAGCGGGTGGAACAATGAGCAGTTCTTC. This rearrangement joins TRBV7-2 to TRBJ2-1; 9 positions agree with TRBD2. Germline lookup yields CDR1 SGHTA and CDR2 FQGNSA. J lost 5 bases, V lost 2 bases, and 4 bases had no gene match. The CDR3 length is 15 residues.

CDR3 nucleotides: TGTGCCAGCAGCGTGGGAGTTGGTTTCTACGAGCAGTACTTC. It is translated as CASSVGVGFYEQYF. The chain recombines TRBV9 with TRBJ2-7; tentative D call: TRBD2 (5 bases). Per the germline V gene, CDR1 is SGDLS and CDR2 is YYNGEE. The V gene lost 2 bases and the J gene lost 3 bases, with 12 bases spanning the gap. CDR3 length equals 14 residues. Together with reference TRBV9 and TRBJ2-7, the CDR3 gives the full variable domain: DSGVTQTPKHLITATGQRVTLRCSPRSGDLSVYWYQQSLDQGLQFLIQYYNGEERAKGNILERFSAQQFPDLHSELNLSSLELGDSALYFCASSVGVGFYEQYFGPGTRLTVT.

This clone was seen more than once but under ten times. The rearrangement joins TRBV19 to TRBJ1-1; D possibly corresponds to TRBD1 (6 bases). CDR3 size: 16 residues. V was clipped by 3 bases and J by 3 bases, with 17 bases between them. CDR1 LNHDA and CDR2 SQIVND come from the germline V gene (reference sequence). CDR3 region: CASSIPFTGIDTEAFF. DNA of the CDR3: TGTGCCAGTAGTATCCCCTTTACAGGGATCGACACTGAAGCTTTCTTT.

This chain's CDR3 is CASSFPPNTEAFF. For the CDR3, the DNA is TGCGCCAGCAGCTTCCCTCCCAACACTGAAGCTTTCTTT. J is TRBJ1-1 and V is TRBV5-1; the D is unclear. The germline V gene has CDR1 SGHRS and CDR2 YFSETQ. V was pared by 2 bases and J by 2 bases, with 7 bases between. The CDR3 extends over 13 amino acids.

The count of this clone is one. The chain has TRBV11-3 and TRBJ2-3; 8 bases line up with TRBD2. There are 14 residues in the CDR3. Germline values: CDR1 SGHNT, CDR2 YENEEA. V dropped 5 bases and J dropped 4; count of bases not matched to a gene: 5. The CDR3 is CASSRAGAADTQYF. The CDR3, as DNA: TGTGCCAGCAGCAGAGCGGGAGCGGCAGATACGCAGTATTTT.

V and J are TRBV10-3 and TRBJ1-2; 7 positions match TRBD1. CDR3 length equals 15 residues. After removal of 4 bases from V and 1 base from J, the junction contained 6 bases not matched to a gene. The V gene's germline CDR1 is ENHRY and CDR2 SYGVKD. CDR3 sequence reads: CAISAPGQNNYGYTF. CDR3 coding DNA: TGTGCCATCAGTGCGCCGGGACAGAATAACTATGGCTACACCTTC.

V is TRBV19 and J is TRBJ1-6; 8 bases are shared with TRBD1. The junction had 6 bases not matched to a gene; V was cut back by 6 bases and J by 8 bases. CDR1 and CDR2 (germline): LNHDA, SQIVND (reference sequence). CDR3 length: 14 amino acids. Written as DNA, the CDR3 is TGTGCCAGTAGGACCGGGACAGGATATTCACCCCTCCACTTT. Translated: CASRTGTGYSPLHF.

The chain recombines TRBV28 with TRBJ2-5; TRBD2 matches at 10 bases. The CDR3 totals 17 residues. Germline V lookup: CDR1 MDHEN, CDR2 SYDVKM. After removal of 5 bases from V and 0 bases from J, the junction contained 9 bases not matched to a gene. The CDR3 loop reads CASSQQSGGAYQETQYF. CDR3 nucleotides: TGTGCCAGCAGTCAGCAAAGCGGGGGGGCGTACCAAGAGACCCAGTACTTC.